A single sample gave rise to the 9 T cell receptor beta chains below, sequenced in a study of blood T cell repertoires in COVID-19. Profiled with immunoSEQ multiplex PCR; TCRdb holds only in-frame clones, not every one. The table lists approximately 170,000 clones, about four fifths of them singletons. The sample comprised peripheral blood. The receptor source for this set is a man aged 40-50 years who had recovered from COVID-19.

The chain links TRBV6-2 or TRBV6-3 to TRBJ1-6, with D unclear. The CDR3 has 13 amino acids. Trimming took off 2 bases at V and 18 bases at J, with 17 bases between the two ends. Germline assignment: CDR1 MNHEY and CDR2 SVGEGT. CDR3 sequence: CASSYDGWSSTHF. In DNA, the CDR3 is TGTGCCAGCAGTTACGATGGTTGGAGTTCAACCCACTTT.

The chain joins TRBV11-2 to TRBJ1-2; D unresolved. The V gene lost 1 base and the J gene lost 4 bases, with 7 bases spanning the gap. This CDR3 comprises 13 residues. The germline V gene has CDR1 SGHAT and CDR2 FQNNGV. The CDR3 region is CASSLGRSYGYTF. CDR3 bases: TGTGCCAGCAGCTTAGGAAGGAGCTATGGCTACACCTTC.

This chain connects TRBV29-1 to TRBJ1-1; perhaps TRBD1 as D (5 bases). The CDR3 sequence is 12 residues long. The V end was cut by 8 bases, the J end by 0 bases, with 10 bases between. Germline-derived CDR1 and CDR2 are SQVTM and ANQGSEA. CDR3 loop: CSITGMNTEAFF. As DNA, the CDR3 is TGCAGCATCACAGGCATGAACACTGAAGCTTTCTTT.

The CDR3, as DNA: TGTGCCAGCAGTTTGAGGGGGAGCACTGAAGCTTTCTTT. Encoded protein: CASSLRGSTEAFF. The chain joins TRBV12-3 or TRBV12-4 to TRBJ1-1, with D possibly being TRBD1 (6 bases). The V end lost 3 bases, the J end lost 4 bases, and 9 bases lay between the germline ends. The CDR3 is 13 amino acids.

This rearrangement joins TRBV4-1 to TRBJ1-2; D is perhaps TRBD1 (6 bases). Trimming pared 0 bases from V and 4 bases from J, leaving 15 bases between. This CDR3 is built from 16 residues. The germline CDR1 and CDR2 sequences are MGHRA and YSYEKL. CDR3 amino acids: CASSQDYSGGGYGYTF. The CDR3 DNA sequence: TGCGCCAGCAGCCAAGATTATTCGGGGGGCGGCTATGGCTACACCTTC.

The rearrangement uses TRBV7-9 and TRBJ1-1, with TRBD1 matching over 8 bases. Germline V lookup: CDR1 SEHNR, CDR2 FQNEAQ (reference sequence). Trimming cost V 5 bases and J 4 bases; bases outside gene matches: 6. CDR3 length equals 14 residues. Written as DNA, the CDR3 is TGTGCCAGCAGCCCCAGGACAGGGACCACTGAAGCTTTCTTT. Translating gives CASSPRTGTTEAFF.

The CDR3 DNA reads as TGTGCCAGCTCACAGTCGGAGAGCTCTGGGGCCAACGTCCTGACTTTC. Its translation: CASSQSESSGANVLTF. V usage is TRBV18 and J usage is TRBJ2-6; D unclear. CDR1 is KGHSH, CDR2 LQKENI, per germline. Trimming left V 4 bases short and J 0 bases short, with 10 bases between. The CDR3 consists of 16 residues.

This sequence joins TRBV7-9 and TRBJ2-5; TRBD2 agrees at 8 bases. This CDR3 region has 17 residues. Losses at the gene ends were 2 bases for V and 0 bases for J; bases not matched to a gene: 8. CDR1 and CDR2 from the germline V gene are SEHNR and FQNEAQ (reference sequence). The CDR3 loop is CASSLKIAGPHQETQYF. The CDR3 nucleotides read TGTGCCAGCAGCTTAAAGATAGCGGGGCCCCACCAAGAGACCCAGTACTTC.

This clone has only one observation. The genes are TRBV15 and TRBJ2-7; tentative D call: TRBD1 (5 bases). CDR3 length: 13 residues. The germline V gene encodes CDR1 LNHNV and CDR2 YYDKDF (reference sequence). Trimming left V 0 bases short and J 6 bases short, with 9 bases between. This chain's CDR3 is CATSRENTGEQYF. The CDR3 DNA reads TGTGCCACCAGCAGAGAGAATACAGGCGAGCAGTACTTC. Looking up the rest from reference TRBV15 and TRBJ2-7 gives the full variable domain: DAMVIQNPRYQVTQFGKPVTLSCSQTLNHNVMYWYQQKSSQAPKLLFHYYDKDFNNEADTPDNFQSRRPNTSFCFLDIRSPGLGDTAMYLCATSRENTGEQYFGPGTRLTVT.